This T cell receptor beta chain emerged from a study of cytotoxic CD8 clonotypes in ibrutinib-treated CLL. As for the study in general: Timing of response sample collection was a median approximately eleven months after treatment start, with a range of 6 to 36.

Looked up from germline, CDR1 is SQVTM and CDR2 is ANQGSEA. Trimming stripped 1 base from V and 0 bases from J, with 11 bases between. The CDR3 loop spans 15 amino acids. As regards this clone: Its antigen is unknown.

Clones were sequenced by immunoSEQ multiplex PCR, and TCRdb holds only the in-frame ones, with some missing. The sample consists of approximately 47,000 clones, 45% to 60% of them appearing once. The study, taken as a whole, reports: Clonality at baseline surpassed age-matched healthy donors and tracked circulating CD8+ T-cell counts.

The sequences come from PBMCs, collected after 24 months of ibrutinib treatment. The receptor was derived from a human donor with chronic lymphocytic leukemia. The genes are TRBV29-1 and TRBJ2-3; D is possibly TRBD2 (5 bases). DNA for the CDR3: TGCAGCGTTGAAGGGACTGCCGCTAGCACAGATACGCAGTATTTT. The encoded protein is CSVEGTAASTDTQYF.